This T cell receptor beta chain stems from a study of shared clonotypes between healthy human individuals. This clone was picked up one time. Assay: immunoSEQ multiplex PCR; the TCRdb copy retains only in-frame clones and omits some. In the table there are about 360,000 clones, more than 60% of which are singletons. This TCR was sampled from a young man in good health. Sequencing used memory CD4+ T cells sorted from blood. As to subset: CD45RA-negative fraction.

The CDR3 is CASSFGGLTAPYNEQFF. CDR3 sequence (DNA): TGCGCCAGCAGCTTTGGGGGACTCACTGCGCCCTACAATGAGCAGTTCTTC. V usage is TRBV5-1 and J usage is TRBJ2-1, with D possibly TRBD2 on 6 matching bases. This CDR3 comprises 17 residues. The germline V gene has CDR1 SGHRS and CDR2 YFSETQ. Trimming stripped 2 bases from V and 2 bases from J, with 17 bases between.